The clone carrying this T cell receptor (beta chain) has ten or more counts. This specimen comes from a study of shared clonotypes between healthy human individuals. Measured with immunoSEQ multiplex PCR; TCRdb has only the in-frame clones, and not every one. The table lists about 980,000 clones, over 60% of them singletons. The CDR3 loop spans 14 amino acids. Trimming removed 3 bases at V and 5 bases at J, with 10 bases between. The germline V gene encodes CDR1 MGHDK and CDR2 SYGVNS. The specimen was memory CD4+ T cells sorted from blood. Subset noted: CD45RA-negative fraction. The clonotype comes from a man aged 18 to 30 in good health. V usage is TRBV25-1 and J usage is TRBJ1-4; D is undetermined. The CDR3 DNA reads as TGTGCCAGCAGTGATTGGCACACGAATGAAAAACTGTTTTTT. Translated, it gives CASSDWHTNEKLFF. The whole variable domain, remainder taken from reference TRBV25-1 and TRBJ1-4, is EADIYQTPRYLVIGTGKKITLECSQTMGHDKMYWYQQDPGMELHLIHYSYGVNSTEKGDLSSESTVSRIRTEHFPLTLESARPSHTSQYLCASSDWHTNEKLFFGSGTQLSVL.